This T cell receptor (beta chain) is drawn from a study of blood T cells in healthy people across ages. General study points: Per million T cells, the diversity of TCR beta decreased roughly linearly as age advanced. It was the long-lived donors that had more naive CD4+ cells and higher diversity than aged donors.

As regards this clonotype: What it recognizes is unknown.

The CDR3 has 14 amino acids. Germline assignment: CDR1 MDHEN and CDR2 SYDVKM. Trimming stripped 9 bases from V and 3 bases from J, with 18 bases between. Primed by a sample-barcoded 5' primer and a J-beta primer mix, a second PCR proceeded for roughly 6 to 12 cycles. In TCRdb, the 5' RACE reads were re-called with MiXCR into one record per CDR3 protein. The sample carries 600,000 to 850,000 distinct CDR3 sequences, more than 20% recorded once. These data were also filed under a second study, of T cells of mothers and their children. From that study: Using approximately 1.5 ug per 15 ul, all extracted RNA underwent cDNA synthesis. Among related mother-child pairs, overlap was slightly higher than in unrelated pairs, though not significantly.

The V call is TRBV28, the J call TRBJ2-7; D remains ambiguous. Input material: blood. This TCR was sampled from a boy aged 10-17 years in good health. This chain's CDR3 is CASSASVGNYEQYF. The CDR3 DNA reads TGTGCCAGTAGTGCCTCCGTGGGGAACTACGAGCAGTACTTC.